These T cell receptor beta chains were read from a single sample in a study of neoadjuvant anti-PD-1 for oral cavity cancer. Here immunoSEQ multiplex PCR was the method, and the copy in TCRdb shows in-frame clones only, minus some. This table holds 13,000 to 15,000 clones, 71% found once. Here the sequenced sample was PBMCs, taken after nivolumab (anti-PD-1) treatment. These receptors were collected from a person between 40 and 79 years old with oral cavity squamous cell carcinoma. CDR3s include the opening cysteine and the closing phenylalanine or tryptophan. D genes are given only for firm matches. The size field is filled for only some rows; it gives once, few, many or a size class.

V	size	J	D	DNA	CDR3
TRBV6-1	NA	TRBJ1-5	NA	TGTGCCAGCAGTGAATTCGCCACCGCCGATAGCAATCAGCCCCAGCATTTT	CASSEFATADSNQPQHF
TRBV7-8	once	TRBJ1-5	NA	TGTGCCAGCAGCCCACGAGGGGGGGGACATCAGCCCCAGCATTTT	CASSPRGGGHQPQHF
TRBV6-1	NA	TRBJ2-1	NA	TGTGCCAGCAGTGAAGCGCCACTTCAGGTTATCAATGAGCAGTTCTTC	CASSEAPLQVINEQFF
TRBV7-3	few	TRBJ2-7	TRBD2	TGTGCCAGCCCCCTAGACACTAGCGGGAGCCGGTATGAGCAGTACTTC	CASPLDTSGSRYEQYF
TRBV27	few	TRBJ2-1	NA	TGTGCCAGCAGTTCGTCAAACTACAATGAGCAGTTCTTC	CASSSSNYNEQFF
TRBV7-9	NA	TRBJ1-2	NA	TGTGCCAGCAGCCCACCCAACAGGGCGGGTGGGTATGGCTACACCTTC	CASSPPNRAGGYGYTF
TRBV19	NA	TRBJ2-7	NA	TGTGCCAGTAGTATTCGAGGGGCCTCCTACGAGCAGTACTTC	CASSIRGASYEQYF
TRBV30	NA	TRBJ2-7	NA	TGTGCCTGGAATACCGGAACGTACTCCTACGAGCAGTACTTC	CAWNTGTYSYEQYF
TRBV29-1	NA	TRBJ1-1	NA	TGCAGCGTCCTCCCCAACCCGCTAACTGAGGCTTTCTTT	CSVLPNPLTEAFF
TRBV13	NA	TRBJ2-2	NA	TGTGCCAGCAGCTTATTCGAGGGGGAGAACACCGGGGAGCTGTTTTTT	CASSLFEGENTGELFF
TRBV28	few	TRBJ1-1	NA	TGTGCCAGCAGTTTAGGACGAAACACTGAAGCTTTCTTT	CASSLGRNTEAFF
TRBV5-1	NA	TRBJ2-3	TRBD1	TGCGCCAGCAGCTTGGCCACGGGACAGAACACAGATACGCAGTATTTT	CASSLATGQNTDTQYF
TRBV18	once	TRBJ2-5	NA	TGTGCCAGCTCACCACGGGACATGTCGGAGACCCAGTACTTC	CASSPRDMSETQYF
TRBV19	NA	TRBJ2-3	NA	TGTGCCAGTAGTGAGGCAGGGGTCGATACGCAGTATTTT	CASSEAGVDTQYF
TRBV4-1	few	TRBJ1-1	TRBD1	TGCGCCAGCAGCCCTGTGGGTGTGACAGGGGGCGTTATGGCCACTGAAGCTTTCTTT	CASSPVGVTGGVMATEAFF
TRBV28	NA	TRBJ2-3	NA	TGTGCCAGCAGTTTTGCTTCCTCCACGGGGACGCAGTATTTT	CASSFASSTGTQYF
TRBV7-6	few	TRBJ2-2	TRBD1	TGTGCCAGCAGCTCGGGACAGGGGGCCACCGGGGAGCTGTTTTTT	CASSSGQGATGELFF
TRBV6-5	NA	TRBJ1-3	NA	TGTGCCAGTTCGAAGAGCTCTGGAAACACCATATATTTT	CASSKSSGNTIYF
TRBV2	NA	TRBJ2-7	NA	TGTGCCAGCAGTAGCTCCTACGAGCAGTACTTC	CASSSSYEQYF
TRBV7-8	NA	TRBJ2-5	NA	TGTGCCAGCAGCCTAAGAGCCTCTAGGTTAGCGGTAGAGACCCAGTACTTC	CASSLRASRLAVETQYF
TRBV5-3	NA	TRBJ1-1	NA	TGTGCCAGAAGCTTGAGAACCAGTACGGGAAGGAACACTGAAGCTTTCTTT	CARSLRTSTGRNTEAFF
TRBV2	NA	TRBJ1-2	NA	TGTGCCAGCAGTGAGGCAGGGGACTATGGCTACACCTTC	CASSEAGDYGYTF
TRBV28	NA	TRBJ2-7	TRBD1	TGTGCCAGCATCCTTAGACAGGGGACCTACGAGCAGTACTTC	CASILRQGTYEQYF
TRBV7-8	NA	TRBJ2-7	NA	TGTGCCAGCAGCTTAGGGGGGGCAGGGTCCTCCTACGAGCAGTACTTC	CASSLGGAGSSYEQYF
TRBV5-4	NA	TRBJ2-1	TRBD2	TGTGCCAGCAGTCCTGGGACTAGCGTCCACAATGAGCAGTTCTTC	CASSPGTSVHNEQFF
TRBV29-1	once	TRBJ2-5	TRBD1	TGCAGCGTTGTCCGGGACAGGGGAGGAGAGACCCAGTACTTC	CSVVRDRGGETQYF
TRBV2	NA	TRBJ2-2	NA	TGTGCCAGCAACGGAGACCCGCCGATGAACACCGGGGAGCTGTTTTTT	CASNGDPPMNTGELFF
TRBV7-8	NA	TRBJ2-5	NA	TGTGCCAGCAGCTTATCGGGGACTCAAGAGACCCAGTACTTC	CASSLSGTQETQYF
TRBV4-1	NA	TRBJ2-3	TRBD2	TGCGCCAGCAGCCAAGATGGGACTAGCGGTAGCACAGATACGCAGTATTTT	CASSQDGTSGSTDTQYF
TRBV28	few	TRBJ2-7	TRBD2	TGTGCCAGCAACCTCAGCGGGAGCCCTTACGAGCAGTACTTC	CASNLSGSPYEQYF
TRBV14	NA	TRBJ2-2	NA	TGTGCCAGCAGCCGGGCCGACGCGTCGTTATCTAGCTACACCGGGGAGCTGTTTTTT	CASSRADASLSSYTGELFF
TRBV6-5	NA	TRBJ2-3	NA	TGTGCCAGCAGTTACGGGGACCCTTCTTTAAGTACGCAGTATTTT	CASSYGDPSLSTQYF
TRBV28	NA	TRBJ1-2	NA	TGTGCCAGCAGTTACACCGACAGCTATGGCTACACCTTC	CASSYTDSYGYTF
TRBV28	few	TRBJ2-2	TRBD1	TGTGCCAGCAGTTTGGGACAGGGGGCCGGGGAGCTGTTTTTT	CASSLGQGAGELFF
TRBV4-1	NA	TRBJ2-4	TRBD2	TGCGCCAGCAGCCAAGATCCGCCTAGCGGGAGGAGGGGTGCCAAAAACATTCAGTACTTC	CASSQDPPSGRRGAKNIQYF
TRBV7-9	NA	TRBJ1-2	TRBD1	TGTGCCAGCTCCCTGGACAGGGAGAAAATCGATGGCTACACCTTC	CASSLDREKIDGYTF
TRBV6-5	NA	TRBJ1-5	NA	TGTGCCAGCAGTTACTTTGGAGGACAGAGCCATCAGCCCCAGCATTTT	CASSYFGGQSHQPQHF
TRBV14	few	TRBJ1-2	NA	TGTGCCAGCAGCGTGGACTTCCGCGGCGCTGGCTACACCTTC	CASSVDFRGAGYTF
TRBV5-1	NA	TRBJ1-1	TRBD1	TGCGCCAGCAGAACAGGGGGCTCCGGCACTGAAGCTTTCTTT	CASRTGGSGTEAFF
TRBV5-1	few	TRBJ1-1	TRBD1	TGCGCCAGCAGCTGGACAGGGGACACTGAAGCTTTCTTT	CASSWTGDTEAFF
TRBV6-1	NA	TRBJ1-1	NA	TGTGCCAGCTCCGACGGTGCAGCCCAGAACACTGAAGCTTTCTTT	CASSDGAAQNTEAFF